Presented here are 28 T cell receptor beta chains from one specimen sequenced in a study of preoperative IRX-2 immunotherapy in early breast cancer. Indicated treatment: preoperative locoregional IRX-2 cytokine immunotherapy. Assay used: immunoSEQ multiplex PCR; TCRdb lists only in-frame clones, some missing. Here the sample spans 6,400 or so clones, around 75% being singletons. Specimen: tumor tissue, collected before IRX-2 immunotherapy. These receptors were obtained from a human donor with breast cancer.

This chain links TRBV18 with TRBJ1-3; a weak D match, TRBD1 (6 bases). This CDR3 comprises 16 residues. The V end was cut by 4 bases, the J end by 2 bases, with 15 bases between. Germline V lookup: CDR1 KGHSH, CDR2 LQKENI. CDR3 loop: CASSRDNTGPGNTIYF. The DNA for the CDR3 is TGTGCCAGCTCACGGGACAACACAGGGCCTGGAAACACCATATATTTT.

V and J are TRBV25-1 and TRBJ1-1; D is unclear. The V end lost 5 bases, the J end lost 5 bases, and 12 bases lay between the germline ends. CDR1 and CDR2 (germline): MGHDK, SYGVNS. This CDR3 is built from 13 residues. The CDR3 DNA sequence: TGTGCCAGCAGTAGAGAAATGTGGACTGAAGCTTTCTTT. It encodes CASSREMWTEAFF. Based on the CDR3 plus reference TRBV25-1 and TRBJ1-1, the full variable domain is EADIYQTPRYLVIGTGKKITLECSQTMGHDKMYWYQQDPGMELHLIHYSYGVNSTEKGDLSSESTVSRIRTEHFPLTLESARPSHTSQYLCASSREMWTEAFFGQGTRLTVV.

V usage is TRBV6-8 and J usage is TRBJ1-5, with a weak D call TRBD1 (5 bases). This CDR3 spans 14 amino acids. CDR1 and CDR2 from the germline V gene are MNHGY and SAAAGT. V was cut by 7 bases and J by 6 bases, with 16 bases left in between. The CDR3 DNA reads TGTGCCAGCAACCCGCTTCAGGGTGGTCAGCCCCAGCATTTT. Its protein is CASNPLQGGQPQHF.

The CDR3 is CASSRDTVSYEQYF. In nucleotides, the CDR3 is TGTGCCAGCAGCCGCGATACAGTTTCCTACGAGCAGTACTTC. The rearrangement joins TRBV28 to TRBJ2-7, with unresolved D. With 6 bases removed from V and 1 base from J, the gap between germline ends came to 13 bases. Germline lookup yields CDR1 MDHEN and CDR2 SYDVKM. The CDR3 covers 14 residues. Drawing the rest from reference TRBV28 and TRBJ2-7, the complete variable domain is DVKVTQSSRYLVKRTGEKVFLECVQDMDHENMFWYRQDPGLGLRLIYFSYDVKMKEKGDIPEGYSVSREKKERFSLILESASTNQTSMYLCASSRDTVSYEQYFGPGTRLTVT.

This clone has just a few counts. The chain joins TRBV6-8 to TRBJ2-7; D possibly uses TRBD1 or TRBD2 (6 bases each). The CDR3 length is 16 residues. Germline V gene data show CDR1 as MNHGY and CDR2 as SAAAGT. V was trimmed by 6 bases and J by 0 bases, leaving 18 bases between them. CDR3 protein: CASSRSIGGGSYEQYF. The CDR3 DNA is TGTGCCAGCAGCCGATCAATTGGAGGGGGCTCCTACGAGCAGTACTTC.

This chain links TRBV7-1 with TRBJ2-7; a possible D gene is TRBD2 (6 bases). TRBV7-1 is given ORF status, its function remaining uncertain. V lost 4 bases to trimming and J lost 5 bases, with 12 bases between them. The CDR3 consists of 13 residues. CDR3 nucleotides: TGTGCCAGCAGCTTAGGGGCTAGCGACGAGCAGTACTTC. It is translated as CASSLGASDEQYF.

This clone has just a few counts. CDR3 in DNA: TGTGCCAGCATGTCGCACTCCGAATCTGGGGCCAACGTCCTGACTTTC. Its protein product is CASMSHSESGANVLTF. V gene TRBV6-8 combines with J gene TRBJ2-6; D not resolved. Trimming pared 7 bases from V and 1 base from J, leaving 14 bases between. CDR3 length: 16 residues. The germline CDR1 and CDR2 sequences are MNHGY and SAAAGT.

V usage is TRBV6-8 and J usage is TRBJ2-7; 8 nucleotides agree with TRBD1. Per germline, CDR1 MNHGY and CDR2 SAAAGT. V lost 5 bases, J lost 3 bases, and 9 bases stayed unmatched. The CDR3 totals 15 residues. The CDR3 region has the DNA TGTGCCAGCAGTACCCCGACAGGGGCGAACTACGAGCAGTACTTC. Translation gives CASSTPTGANYEQYF.

This clone was counted a few times. This chain joins TRBV6-8 and TRBJ2-6; D remains ambiguous. The germline CDR1 and CDR2 sequences are MNHGY and SAAAGT. This CDR3 has 14 amino acids. Between the trimmed V and J ends, which lost 8 bases and 12 bases, there was a span of 20 bases. DNA for the CDR3: TGTGCCAGCGGGATAGATGAGGCGCCAGGCGTCCTGACTTTC. This translates into CASGIDEAPGVLTF.

The chain links TRBV16 to TRBJ1-1; no firm D call. CDR3 length: 15 amino acids. Germline lookup yields CDR1 KGHSY and CDR2 FQNENV. V was clipped by 2 bases and J by 1 base, with 11 bases between them. Here the CDR3 DNA reads TGTGCCAGCAGCCAAACCGAGACCGCGAACACTGAAGCTTTCTTT. Its translation: CASSQTETANTEAFF.

This clone was seen only a few times. The CDR3 coding sequence is TGTGCCAGCAGTTTTCCGGGACAGAATGAAAAACTGTTTTTT. It is translated as CASSFPGQNEKLFF. The chain links TRBV6-8 to TRBJ1-4; 7 bases are shared with TRBD1. The CDR3 runs to 14 residues. Germline V CDR1 and CDR2: MNHGY, SAAAGT. The J segment lost 5 bases and the V segment lost 4 bases, leaving 4 bases of the junction unmatched.

This chain connects TRBV11-3 to TRBJ2-2; maybe TRBD1 (6 bases). The CDR3 contains 14 residues. Germline CDR1 SGHNT, CDR2 YENEEA. Trimming pared 4 bases from V and 5 bases from J, leaving 11 bases between. The CDR3 sequence is CASSSGVETGELFF. The CDR3 DNA reads TGTGCCAGCAGCTCAGGGGTAGAGACCGGGGAGCTGTTTTTT.

The chain carries TRBV19 and TRBJ2-7; the match to TRBD1 covers 8 bases. The CDR3 consists of 11 residues. J gave up 10 bases and V 7 bases, and 6 bases lay outside the gene matches. Germline V lookup: CDR1 LNHDA, CDR2 SQIVND (reference sequence). The CDR3 DNA reads as TGTGCCAGTACTGCAGGGGGCCCTCAGTACTTC. This codes for CASTAGGPQYF. The complete variable domain, with remaining parts taken from reference TRBV19 and TRBJ2-7, reads DGGITQSPKYLFRKEGQNVTLSCEQNLNHDAMYWYRQDPGQGLRLIYYSQIVNDFQKGDIAEGYSVSREKKESFPLTVTSAQKNPTAFYLCASTAGGPQYFGPGTRLTVT.

V gene TRBV19 combines with J gene TRBJ1-1; D not resolved. Germline V lookup: CDR1 LNHDA, CDR2 SQIVND (reference sequence). Trimming took 3 bases from V and 4 from J, leaving 9 bases between them. CDR3 length: 13 amino acids. The CDR3 reads CASSIWVSTEAFF. The CDR3 bases are TGTGCCAGTAGTATTTGGGTATCCACTGAAGCTTTCTTT.

The J gene is TRBJ1-5, the V gene TRBV30; 7 nucleotides agree with TRBD1. V shed 5 bases, J shed 2 bases, and the junction held 3 bases outside the gene matches. This CDR3 is 13 amino acids long. CDR1 is GTSNPN, CDR2 SVGIG, per germline (reference sequence). CDR3 loop: CAWDREGNQPQHF. CDR3 DNA sequence: TGTGCCTGGGACAGGGAGGGCAATCAGCCCCAGCATTTT.

This clone has just one count. DNA for the CDR3: TGTGCCAGTAGTATACAGGGTTGGATGGGGAATGAGCAGTTCTTC. Encoded protein: CASSIQGWMGNEQFF. The V gene is TRBV19, the J gene TRBJ2-1; a possible D gene is TRBD1 (5 bases). Germline CDR1 reads LNHDA; CDR2 reads SQIVND (reference sequence). The CDR3 totals 15 residues. The V gene lost 2 bases and the J gene lost 7 bases, with 15 bases spanning the gap.

The gene calls are TRBV6-8 and TRBJ2-1; tentative D call: TRBD2 (6 bases). The CDR3 totals 15 residues. Germline CDR1 and CDR2: MNHGY and SAAAGT. V shed 6 bases and J shed 8 bases, with 20 bases lying between them. The CDR3 loop is CASSPPMRGRYEQFF. In DNA form, the CDR3 reads TGTGCCAGCAGCCCCCCGATGCGGGGTCGGTATGAGCAGTTCTTC.

This chain joins TRBV6-8 and TRBJ1-1; TRBD1 is a possible D gene (5 bases). The CDR3 spans 12 residues. V was clipped by 6 bases and J by 6 bases, with 11 bases between them. CDR1 MNHGY and CDR2 SAAAGT come from the germline V gene. CDR3 coding DNA: TGTGCCAGCAGGGACCGGGGGTCTGAAGCTTTCTTT. Translated: CASRDRGSEAFF.

By proportion, this clone is large. The CDR3 nucleotides read TGTGCCTGGTTCTCAGGGAACCCGAACTATGGCTACACCTTC. Translation gives CAWFSGNPNYGYTF. The chain joins TRBV30 to TRBJ1-2; weak D call: TRBD1 (5 bases). Germline V CDR1 and CDR2: GTSNPN, SVGIG (reference sequence). Trimming took off 5 bases at V and 2 bases at J, with 15 bases between the two ends. The CDR3 loop spans 14 amino acids.

The chain is built from TRBV6-8 and TRBJ1-5; TRBD1 matches 9 bases. V dropped 7 bases and J dropped 1; count of bases not matched to a gene: 11. CDR3 size: 17 residues. Germline loops: CDR1 MNHGY, CDR2 SAAAGT. This CDR3 is CASTAGQGWESNQPQHF. For the CDR3, the DNA is TGTGCCAGCACCGCGGGACAGGGTTGGGAGAGCAATCAGCCCCAGCATTTT.

The CDR3 here is CASSYEGGGGKLFF. The CDR3 DNA follows: TGTGCCAGCAGTTACGAGGGAGGGGGCGGAAAACTGTTTTTT. J is TRBJ1-4 and V is TRBV6-8, with 7 bases aligning to TRBD1. Germline-derived CDR1 and CDR2 are MNHGY and SAAAGT. With 2 bases clipped from V and 10 bases from J, the junction kept 7 bases outside the gene matches. CDR3 length: 14 amino acids.

V and J are TRBV11-3 and TRBJ1-1; D is perhaps TRBD1 (6 bases). The germline gives CDR1 SGHNT, CDR2 YENEEA. The CDR3 totals 15 residues. The V end lost 4 bases, the J end lost 6 bases, and 18 bases lay between the germline ends. The CDR3 DNA reads as TGTGCCAGCAGCTCACTTGGAGGGGGGTTGGCTGAAGCTTTCTTT. Protein sequence: CASSSLGGGLAEAFF.

The V gene is TRBV18, the J gene TRBJ1-1, with a tentative D call TRBD1 (6 bases). V lost 4 bases and J 5 bases, leaving 17 bases between the germline ends. Germline V lookup: CDR1 KGHSH, CDR2 LQKENI. The CDR3 loop spans 15 amino acids. The CDR3: CASSHDTGRDTEAFF. In DNA, the CDR3 is TGTGCCAGCTCACACGATACAGGGCGTGATACTGAAGCTTTCTTT.

J is TRBJ1-2 and V is TRBV5-1; 8 positions agree with TRBD1. CDR3 length: 16 residues. The J segment lost 4 bases and the V segment lost 5 bases, leaving 13 bases of the junction unmatched. CDR1 and CDR2 (germline): SGHRS, YFSETQ. The CDR3 DNA reads TGCGCCAGCAGTTTTTCCCTGGACAGGGCGATCTATGGCTACACCTTC. Its protein is CASSFSLDRAIYGYTF.

The sample holds a few counts of this clone. The V and J genes are TRBV19 and TRBJ1-2, with TRBD1 identical over 9 bases. The CDR3 runs 18 residues. The germline gives CDR1 LNHDA, CDR2 SQIVND (reference sequence). V shed 4 bases, J shed 7 bases, and the junction held 19 bases outside the gene matches. CDR3 nucleotide sequence: TGTGCCAGTAGTACAACCGGGACAGGGAGCGCCTTAGGGTCTGGCTACACCTTC. As protein: CASSTTGTGSALGSGYTF.

This clone was detected only a few times. CDR3 nucleotide sequence: TGTGCCAGCAGTTACTCCCGACAGGCCAATCAGCCCCAGCATTTT. Translating gives CASSYSRQANQPQHF. The V gene is TRBV6-8, the J gene TRBJ1-5; D perhaps matches TRBD1 (6 bases). V lost 0 bases and J 3 bases, leaving 9 bases between the germline ends. Germline V gene data show CDR1 as MNHGY and CDR2 as SAAAGT. CDR3 size: 15 residues.

V usage is TRBV6-8 and J usage is TRBJ1-4, with D tentatively TRBD1 (5 bases). V was clipped by 5 bases and J by 2 bases, with 18 bases between them. CDR3 length: 17 amino acids. Germline loops: CDR1 MNHGY, CDR2 SAAAGT. The CDR3 DNA reads as TGTGCCAGCAGTCGGTGGACAAGGGGCTTTACTAATGAAAAACTGTTTTTT. Its protein is CASSRWTRGFTNEKLFF.

The rearrangement uses TRBV30 and TRBJ1-2; 7 bases fit TRBD1. The CDR3 is made up of 16 amino acids. The ends lost 3 bases at V and 4 bases at J; junction bases unmatched: 14. Per the germline V gene, CDR1 is GTSNPN and CDR2 is SVGIG (reference sequence). The chain's CDR3 is CAWSAARDSGLYGYTF. Here the CDR3 DNA reads TGTGCCTGGAGCGCCGCCCGGGACAGTGGACTCTATGGCTACACCTTC.